These 3 T cell receptor beta chains were all obtained from the same sample, sequenced in a study of PD-1 blockade in classical Hodgkin lymphoma. Assay used: immunoSEQ multiplex PCR; TCRdb lists only in-frame clones, some missing. Found here are roughly 60,000 clones, over 85% of them singletons; the top ten hold around 8%. Time point reported: cycle 4 day 1 (C4D1), after 6 weeks of nivolumab. All the patients suffered relapse after autologous stem cell transplantation, and brentuximab vedotin exposure differed. The sample here was peripheral blood mononuclear cells (PBMCs), taken before the fourth cycle of nivolumab. These receptors came from a human donor with classical Hodgkin lymphoma.

The chain couples TRBV9 to TRBJ2-3; 9 nucleotides agree with TRBD2. Trimming took 0 bases from V and 6 from J; bases not matched to a gene: 8. Germline CDR1 SGDLS, CDR2 YYNGEE. The CDR3 consists of 16 residues. DNA of the CDR3: TGTGCCAGCAGCGTAGGCGCGGGGGGGCTTGTGGATACGCAGTATTTT. Its translation is CASSVGAGGLVDTQYF.

V gene TRBV29-1 combines with J gene TRBJ2-5; D remains ambiguous. Deletions cut 2 bases from V and 1 base from J, with 5 bases between. Per the germline V gene, CDR1 is SQVTM and CDR2 is ANQGSEA. CDR3 size: 12 residues. CDR3 in DNA: TGCAGCGTTGAACCAGGCCAAGAGACCCAGTACTTC. Translating it yields CSVEPGQETQYF.

V usage is TRBV4-1 and J usage is TRBJ2-5; perhaps TRBD2 as D (7 bases). V lost 0 bases and J 5 bases, leaving 16 bases between the germline ends. Per the germline V gene, CDR1 is MGHRA and CDR2 is YSYEKL. The CDR3 contains 16 residues. In DNA, the CDR3 is TGCGCCAGCAGCCAAGATGGACGGGGGGCTGGGGAGACCCAGTACTTC. It yields the protein CASSQDGRGAGETQYF.